The rows below give T cell receptor beta chains drawn from one sample of a study of blood T cell repertoires in COVID-19. Measured with immunoSEQ multiplex PCR; TCRdb has only the in-frame clones, and not every one. The table has around 200,000 clones, just under 90% seen once; the top ten hold approximately 6.2%. Sequenced: peripheral blood. Receptors were obtained from a man in his sixties who had recovered from COVID-19. The CDR3 runs from the conserved cysteine through the conserved F or W.

V gene: TRBV3-1/TRBV3-2
J gene: TRBJ1-5
CDR3 protein: CASSPGVSNQPQHF

V gene: TRBV18
J gene: TRBJ2-2
CDR3 protein: CASSPTANTGELFF

V gene: TRBV7-9
J gene: TRBJ2-1
CDR3 protein: CASIKGGARDEQFF

V gene: TRBV18
J gene: TRBJ2-1
CDR3 protein: CASSPRGAYNEQFF

V gene: TRBV5-1
J gene: TRBJ1-4
CDR3 protein: CASSLVPSAEKLFF

V gene: TRBV10-1
J gene: TRBJ1-6
CDR3 protein: CAILRDSSYNSPLHF

V gene: TRBV5-1
J gene: TRBJ2-1
CDR3 protein: CASSLGTSGINNEQFF

V gene: TRBV6-6
J gene: TRBJ2-3
CDR3 protein: CASSSRGSTDTQYF

V gene: TRBV24-1
J gene: TRBJ2-1
CDR3 protein: CATEGLAGPYNEQFF

V gene: TRBV2
J gene: TRBJ2-2
CDR3 protein: CASTAAGGRVDTGELFF

V gene: TRBV19
J gene: TRBJ2-2
CDR3 protein: CASSMGGRATGELFF

V gene: TRBV24-1
J gene: TRBJ2-5
CDR3 protein: CATSDPLRGWETQYF

V gene: TRBV27
J gene: TRBJ2-7
CDR3 protein: CASSLGTSGSYEQYF

V gene: TRBV27
J gene: TRBJ2-1
CDR3 protein: CASRGLAGGPGNEQFF

V gene: TRBV6-6
J gene: TRBJ2-7
CDR3 protein: CASTSGGVEQYF

V gene: TRBV30
J gene: TRBJ2-2
CDR3 protein: CASRTSGNTGELFF

V gene: TRBV5-1
J gene: TRBJ2-1
CDR3 protein: CASSPGGANEQFF

V gene: TRBV7-2
J gene: TRBJ1-5
CDR3 protein: CASSFRQGGNQPQHF

V gene: TRBV11-2
J gene: TRBJ2-7
CDR3 protein: CASSLRGQVHHEQYF

V gene: TRBV21-1
J gene: TRBJ2-1
CDR3 protein: CARNAEGEKRTGRYNEQFF

V gene: TRBV5-1
J gene: TRBJ2-7
CDR3 protein: CASSGGTSGSHEQYF

V gene: TRBV27
J gene: TRBJ1-5
CDR3 protein: CASSSGVNQPQHF

V gene: TRBV5-4
J gene: TRBJ2-7
CDR3 protein: CASSLGAGGPVNEQYF

V gene: TRBV30
J gene: TRBJ2-5
CDR3 protein: CAWDIGGEETQYF

V gene: TRBV5-1
J gene: TRBJ2-1
CDR3 protein: CASRGLAVGPTNEQFF

V gene: TRBV19
J gene: TRBJ2-6
CDR3 protein: CASSIRGGTQFSGANVLTF

V gene: TRBV10-3
J gene: TRBJ1-3
CDR3 protein: CAIRPGDTGNTIYF

V gene: TRBV19
J gene: TRBJ1-1
CDR3 protein: CASSLGQGAGTEAFF

V gene: TRBV3-1/TRBV3-2
J gene: TRBJ1-2
CDR3 protein: CASSQEIRDRGPPNYGYTF

V gene: TRBV9
J gene: TRBJ2-1
CDR3 protein: CASSVVSGNNEQFF

V gene: TRBV5-1
J gene: TRBJ2-4
CDR3 protein: CASSYRLAGELGSKNIQYF

V gene: TRBV25-1
J gene: TRBJ1-3
CDR3 protein: CASSEPSGNTIYF

V gene: TRBV15
J gene: TRBJ2-5
CDR3 protein: CATSRVPSGGQETQYF

V gene: TRBV5-1
J gene: TRBJ2-5
CDR3 protein: CASSLAVGEWETQYF

V gene: TRBV3-1/TRBV3-2
J gene: TRBJ2-7
CDR3 protein: CASDGGGVTYEQYF

V gene: TRBV27
J gene: TRBJ2-7
CDR3 protein: CASSSPRRGYYEQYF

V gene: TRBV28
J gene: TRBJ1-5
CDR3 protein: CASSDERTVSRPQHF

V gene: TRBV27
J gene: TRBJ2-3
CDR3 protein: CASSFGRGADTQYF

V gene: TRBV19
J gene: TRBJ2-5
CDR3 protein: CASSIPLDSKQETQYF

V gene: TRBV29-1
J gene: TRBJ2-7
CDR3 protein: CSVEGQTYEQYF

V gene: TRBV6-5
J gene: TRBJ2-1
CDR3 protein: CASSVPVSAGDEQFF

V gene: TRBV28
J gene: TRBJ2-7
CDR3 protein: CASSFSAGTGGYEQYF

V gene: TRBV28
J gene: TRBJ1-2
CDR3 protein: CASSPPDRVYYGYTF

V gene: TRBV27
J gene: TRBJ2-3
CDR3 protein: CASSGGLAGGLTQYF

V gene: TRBV30
J gene: TRBJ1-2
CDR3 protein: CAWSDWTGTGASSNYGYTF

V gene: TRBV5-1
J gene: TRBJ2-2
CDR3 protein: CASSLDGSATGELFF

V gene: TRBV6-5
J gene: TRBJ2-7
CDR3 protein: CASSYRGQGAYEQYF

V gene: TRBV19
J gene: TRBJ1-6
CDR3 protein: CASSIGEGQGSPLHF

V gene: TRBV5-4
J gene: TRBJ2-2
CDR3 protein: CASSFGQGHTGELFF